This T cell receptor beta chain was recovered during a study of shared clonotypes between healthy human individuals. Repertoires were generated with immunoSEQ multiplex PCR, while TCRdb's copy carries only in-frame clones and drops some. The sample lists about 1 million clones, roughly 75% occurring once. CDR1 and CDR2 from the germline V gene are LNHNV and YYDKDF (reference sequence). Trimming stripped 5 bases from V and 3 bases from J, with 17 bases between. CDR3 length: 15 residues. The sequenced sample consisted of memory CD4+ T cells sorted from blood. Specified subset: CD45RA-negative fraction. The rearrangement links TRBV15 to TRBJ2-7; maybe TRBD1 (7 bases). This clonotype was sampled from a man aged 18 to 30 in good health. The CDR3: CATSGGGRQGYEQYF. CDR3 nucleotides: TGTGCCACCAGCGGAGGAGGGAGACAGGGCTACGAGCAGTACTTC.